The 7 T cell receptor beta chains reported below all come from one sample, sequenced in a study of T-cell memory formation after mild COVID-19. TCRdb re-called the 5' RACE reads with MiXCR, one entry per CDR3 protein. The repertoire holds around 250,000 distinct CDR3 sequences, with over 15% as singletons. The sample comprised PBMCs or a T cell subset sorted from them (not recorded which). The receptor set was obtained from a man aged 18-30 years who had mild COVID-19 (a few samples of this study predate the infection). Cell type and time point are not known.

The chain uses TRBV5-1 and TRBJ2-2, with 7 nucleotides matching TRBD2. The CDR3 totals 15 residues. In germline, CDR1 is SGHRS, CDR2 YFSETQ. V shed 4 bases and J 6 bases; nucleotides not matched to a gene: 9. The DNA for the CDR3 is TGCGCCAGCAGCGGCAGACTAGCCGGGGCCGGGGAGCTGTTTTTT. Translated: CASSGRLAGAGELFF.

J is TRBJ2-7 and V is TRBV28; the match to TRBD1 covers 9 bases. The ends lost 5 bases at V and 6 bases at J; junction bases unmatched: 8. Germline CDR1 is MDHEN and CDR2 is SYDVKM. This CDR3 spans 14 amino acids. CDR3 DNA: TGTGCCAGCAGTCCCGGACAGGGGTCTCCCGAGCAGTACGTC. This translates into CASSPGQGSPEQYV.

This clonotype appeared a few times. The V and J genes are TRBV4-1 and TRBJ1-4; D unclear. The germline CDR1 and CDR2 sequences are MGHRA and YSYEKL. Trimming shortened V by 7 bases and J by 8 bases, and 11 bases separated the two germline ends. The CDR3 spans 12 residues. The CDR3 sequence: CASTSLGEKLFF. DNA of the CDR3: TGCGCCAGCACCTCCCTCGGGGAAAAACTGTTTTTT.

This clonotype was picked up a small number of times. The rearrangement uses TRBV5-1 and TRBJ1-2; 10 bases fit TRBD1. The CDR3 sequence is 16 residues long. V was pared by 2 bases and J by 1 base, with 5 bases of the junction left unmatched. The germline gives CDR1 SGHRS, CDR2 YFSETQ. DNA for the CDR3: TGCGCCAGCAGCTTACTCGGACAGGGGGATAACTATGGCTACACCTTC. This translates into CASSLLGQGDNYGYTF.

This sequence joins TRBV13 and TRBJ2-3; D is ambiguous. CDR1 PRHDT and CDR2 FYEKMQ come from the germline V gene (reference sequence). This CDR3 is built from 14 residues. Trimming stripped 2 bases from V and 3 bases from J, with 9 bases between. The CDR3 DNA sequence: TGTGCCAGCAGCTTACCCCGGACGACAGATACGCAGTATTTT. It specifies CASSLPRTTDTQYF. The full variable domain, rest sourced from reference TRBV13 and TRBJ2-3, is AAGVIQSPRHLIKEKRETATLKCYPIPRHDTVYWYQQGPGQDPQFLISFYEKMQSDKGSIPDRFSAQQFSDYHSELNMSSLELGDSALYFCASSLPRTTDTQYFGPGTRLTVL.

The chain is built from TRBV12-5 and TRBJ1-5, with 9 bases lining up with TRBD1. Germline values: CDR1 LGHNT, CDR2 FRNRAP. This CDR3 spans 14 amino acids. V was pared by 7 bases and J by 6 bases, with 7 bases of the junction left unmatched. CDR3 sequence (DNA): TGTGCTAGTGCTGCCGGACAGGGGACTCAGCCCCAGCATTTT. Encoded protein: CASAAGQGTQPQHF.

The chain is built from TRBV5-4 and TRBJ2-7; 8 bases align to TRBD1. The CDR3 sequence is 15 residues long. Losses at the gene ends were 4 bases for V and 2 bases for J; bases not matched to a gene: 8. Germline V gives CDR1 SGHNT, CDR2 YYREEE (reference sequence). CDR3 nucleotide sequence: TGTGCCAGCAGCAATGACAGGGGCTACCCCTACGAGCAGTACGTC. Translation: CASSNDRGYPYEQYV.